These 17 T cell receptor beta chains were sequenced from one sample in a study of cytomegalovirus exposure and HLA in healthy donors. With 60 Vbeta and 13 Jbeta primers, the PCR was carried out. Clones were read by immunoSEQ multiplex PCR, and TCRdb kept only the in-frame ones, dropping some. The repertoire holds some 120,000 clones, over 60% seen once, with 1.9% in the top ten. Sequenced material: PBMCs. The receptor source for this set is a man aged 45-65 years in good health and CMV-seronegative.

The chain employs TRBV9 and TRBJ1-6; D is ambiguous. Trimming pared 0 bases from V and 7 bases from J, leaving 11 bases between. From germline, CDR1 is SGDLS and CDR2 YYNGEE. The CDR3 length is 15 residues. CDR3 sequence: CASSVVPGNNSPLHF. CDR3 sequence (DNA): TGTGCCAGCAGCGTAGTCCCCGGGAACAATTCACCCCTCCACTTT.

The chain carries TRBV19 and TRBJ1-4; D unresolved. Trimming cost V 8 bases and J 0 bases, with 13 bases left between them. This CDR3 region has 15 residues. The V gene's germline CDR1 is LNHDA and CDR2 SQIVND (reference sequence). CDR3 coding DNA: TGTGCCAGTTCCCAGCAGGCAGCAACTAATGAAAAACTGTTTTTT. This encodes CASSQQAATNEKLFF.

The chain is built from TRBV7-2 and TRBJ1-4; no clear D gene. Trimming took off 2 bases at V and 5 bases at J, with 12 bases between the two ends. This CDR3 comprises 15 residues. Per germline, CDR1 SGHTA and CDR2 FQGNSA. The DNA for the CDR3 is TGTGCCAGCAGCTTATACGGAGGTCTAAATGAAAAACTGTTTTTT. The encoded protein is CASSLYGGLNEKLFF.

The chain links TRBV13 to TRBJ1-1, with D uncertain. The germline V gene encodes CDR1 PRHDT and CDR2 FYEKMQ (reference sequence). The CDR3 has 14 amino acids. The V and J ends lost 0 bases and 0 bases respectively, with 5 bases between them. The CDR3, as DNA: TGTGCCAGCAGCTTAGGTATAGTGAACACTGAAGCTTTCTTT. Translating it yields CASSLGIVNTEAFF.

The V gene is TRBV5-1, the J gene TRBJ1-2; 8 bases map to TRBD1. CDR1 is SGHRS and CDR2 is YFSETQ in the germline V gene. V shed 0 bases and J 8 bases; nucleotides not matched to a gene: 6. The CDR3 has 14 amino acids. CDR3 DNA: TGCGCCAGCAGCTTGGGACAGGGGATGATAGGCTACACCTTC. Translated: CASSLGQGMIGYTF.

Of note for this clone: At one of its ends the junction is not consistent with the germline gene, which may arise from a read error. CDR3 bases: TGCGCCGGCAGCTTGGGGCGGGACGGGGAGCTGTTTTTT. It codes for CAGSLGRDGELFF. The V call is TRBV5-1, the J call TRBJ2-2, with D perhaps TRBD2 (6 bases). The CDR3 loop spans 13 amino acids. In germline, CDR1 is SGHRS, CDR2 YFSETQ.

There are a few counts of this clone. The CDR3 coding sequence is TGCGCCAGCAGCTTGGCCACAGGGTCAGATACGCAGTATTTT. This translates into CASSLATGSDTQYF. This sequence joins TRBV5-1 and TRBJ2-3, with D perhaps TRBD1 (6 bases). Trimming took off 0 bases at V and 4 bases at J, with 9 bases between the two ends. Looked up from germline, CDR1 is SGHRS and CDR2 is YFSETQ. This CDR3 comprises 14 residues.

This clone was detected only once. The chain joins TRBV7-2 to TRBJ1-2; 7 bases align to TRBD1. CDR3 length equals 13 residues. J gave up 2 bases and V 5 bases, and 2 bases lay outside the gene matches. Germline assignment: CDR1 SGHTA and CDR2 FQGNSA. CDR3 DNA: TGTGCCAGCAGCCCGGACAGGAACTATGGCTACACCTTC. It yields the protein CASSPDRNYGYTF.

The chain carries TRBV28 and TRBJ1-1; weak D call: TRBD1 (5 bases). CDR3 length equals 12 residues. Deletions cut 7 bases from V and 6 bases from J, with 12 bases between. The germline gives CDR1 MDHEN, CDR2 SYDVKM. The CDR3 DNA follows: TGTGCCAGCACGACTTCGGGGGCTGAAGCTTTCTTT. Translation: CASTTSGAEAFF.

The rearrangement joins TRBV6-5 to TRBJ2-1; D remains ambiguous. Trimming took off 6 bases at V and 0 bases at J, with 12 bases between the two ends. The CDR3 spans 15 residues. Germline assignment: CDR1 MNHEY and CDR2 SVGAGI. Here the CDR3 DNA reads TGTGCCAGCAGCTCAGACTGGAGCTCCTACAATGAGCAGTTCTTC. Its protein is CASSSDWSSYNEQFF.

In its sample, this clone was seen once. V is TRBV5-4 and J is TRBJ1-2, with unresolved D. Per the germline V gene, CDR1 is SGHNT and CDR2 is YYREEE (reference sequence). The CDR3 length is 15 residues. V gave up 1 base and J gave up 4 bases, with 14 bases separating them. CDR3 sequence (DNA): TGTGCCAGCAGCTTGCAAAGGCAACTAAGCTATGGCTACACCTTC. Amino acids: CASSLQRQLSYGYTF.

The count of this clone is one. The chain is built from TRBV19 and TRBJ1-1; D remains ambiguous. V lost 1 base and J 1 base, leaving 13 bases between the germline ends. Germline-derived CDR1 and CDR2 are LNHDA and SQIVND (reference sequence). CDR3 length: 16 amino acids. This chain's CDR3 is CASSIGPRDSNTEAFF. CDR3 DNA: TGTGCCAGTAGTATAGGACCCCGGGATTCGAACACTGAAGCTTTCTTT.

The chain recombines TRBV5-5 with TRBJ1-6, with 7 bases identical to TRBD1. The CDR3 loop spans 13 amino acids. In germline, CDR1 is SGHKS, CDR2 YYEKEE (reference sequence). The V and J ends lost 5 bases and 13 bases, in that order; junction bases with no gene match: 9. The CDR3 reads CASSPTGVVPLHF. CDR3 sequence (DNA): TGTGCCAGCAGTCCAACAGGGGTAGTGCCCCTCCACTTT.

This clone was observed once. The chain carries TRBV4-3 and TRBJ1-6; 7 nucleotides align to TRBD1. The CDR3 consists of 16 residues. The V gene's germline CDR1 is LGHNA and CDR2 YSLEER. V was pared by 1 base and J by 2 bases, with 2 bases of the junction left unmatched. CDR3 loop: CASSQGTGAYNSPLHF. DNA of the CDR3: TGCGCCAGCAGCCAAGGAACAGGGGCCTATAATTCACCCCTCCACTTT.

The CDR3: CSVASQGALLGGEKLFF. In DNA, the CDR3 is TGCAGCGTTGCATCCCAGGGGGCTCTTTTAGGTGGCGAAAAACTGTTTTTT. V is TRBV29-1 and J is TRBJ1-4; 8 bases map to TRBD1. CDR1 and CDR2 from the germline V gene are SQVTM and ANQGSEA. Trimming cost V 4 bases and J 8 bases; bases outside gene matches: 18. The CDR3 sequence is 17 residues long.

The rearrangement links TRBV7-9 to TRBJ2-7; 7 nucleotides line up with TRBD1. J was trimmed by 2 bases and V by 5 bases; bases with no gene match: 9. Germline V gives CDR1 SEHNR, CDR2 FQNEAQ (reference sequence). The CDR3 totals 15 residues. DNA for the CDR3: TGTGCCAGCAGCGCAACCGGGACAGAAGCCTACGAGCAGTACTTC. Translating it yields CASSATGTEAYEQYF.

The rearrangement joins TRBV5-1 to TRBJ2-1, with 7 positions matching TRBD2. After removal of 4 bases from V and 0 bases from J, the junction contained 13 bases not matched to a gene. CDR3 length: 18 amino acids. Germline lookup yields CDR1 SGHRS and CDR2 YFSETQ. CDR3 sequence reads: CASSPLVGRGSSYNEQFF. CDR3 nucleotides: TGCGCCAGCAGCCCTCTAGTCGGGCGGGGGAGCTCCTACAATGAGCAGTTCTTC.